These T cell receptor beta chains were read from a single sample in a study of cytomegalovirus exposure and HLA in healthy donors. The table came from immunoSEQ multiplex PCR; TCRdb's copy has only in-frame clones and leaves some out. The sample contains fewer than 200,000 clones, about nine tenths of which appear only once. The source material was PBMCs. Every receptor here comes from a young man in good health and CMV-seropositive. The CDR3 runs from the conserved cysteine through the conserved F or W. D genes are given only for firm matches. Size is omitted from some rows. Given values are once, few, many or a class for expanded clones.

CDR3aa,CDR3nt,j_gene,abundance,d_gene,v_gene
CASIWGVANEKLFF,TGTGCCAGCATCTGGGGAGTGGCTAATGAAAAACTGTTTTTT,TRBJ1-4,-,-,TRBV2
CASSEGAVGQQETQYF,TGTGCCAGCAGTGAGGGGGCCGTAGGACAGCAAGAGACCCAGTACTTC,TRBJ2-5,-,-,TRBV25-1
CASSYGAPGSNQPQHF,TGTGCCAGCAGTTACGGGGCCCCGGGGAGCAATCAGCCCCAGCATTTT,TRBJ1-5,-,-,TRBV6-5
CASSSGHEQYF,TGTGCCAGCAGTTCTGGCCACGAGCAGTACTTC,TRBJ2-7,-,-,TRBV27
CASSPNRDMPEQYF,TGTGCCAGCAGTCCAAATCGGGACATGCCCGAGCAGTACTTC,TRBJ2-7,-,-,TRBV6-4
CAIREAGSDNSPLHF,TGTGCCATCAGAGAAGCGGGGAGCGATAATTCACCCCTCCACTTT,TRBJ1-6,-,-,TRBV10-3
CASSQSGGGTGELFF,TGTGCCAGCAGCCAATCAGGGGGGGGCACCGGGGAGCTGTTTTTT,TRBJ2-2,-,-,TRBV4-2
CASSVATRGNPMNTEAFF,TGTGCCAGCAGCGTAGCTACCCGGGGGAACCCCATGAACACTGAAGCTTTCTTT,TRBJ1-1,-,-,TRBV9
CASSVTGTGGYEQYF,TGTGCCAGCAGCGTAACCGGGACAGGGGGCTACGAGCAGTACTTC,TRBJ2-7,once,TRBD1,TRBV9
CASSQEDASYNSPLHF,TGCGCCAGCAGCCAAGAAGACGCCTCCTATAATTCACCCCTCCACTTT,TRBJ1-6,-,-,TRBV4-3
CASSPQGDYGYTF,TGTGCCAGCAGTCCTCAGGGTGACTATGGCTACACCTTC,TRBJ1-2,-,-,TRBV6-1
CASSFGTGNEKLFF,TGTGCCAGCAGCTTTGGGACAGGGAATGAAAAACTGTTTTTT,TRBJ1-4,-,TRBD1,TRBV5-6
CASSLEPDSSGNTIYF,TGTGCCAGCAGCTTAGAGCCGGACAGTTCTGGAAACACCATATATTTT,TRBJ1-3,-,-,TRBV7-2